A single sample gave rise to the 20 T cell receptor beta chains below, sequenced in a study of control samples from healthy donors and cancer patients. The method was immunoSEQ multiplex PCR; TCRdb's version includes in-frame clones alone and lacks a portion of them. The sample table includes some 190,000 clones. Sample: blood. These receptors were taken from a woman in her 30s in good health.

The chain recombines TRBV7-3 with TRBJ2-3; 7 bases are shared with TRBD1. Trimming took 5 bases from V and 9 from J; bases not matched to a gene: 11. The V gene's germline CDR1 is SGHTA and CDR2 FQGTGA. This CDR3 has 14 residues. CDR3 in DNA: TGTGCCAGCAGCACGGGACAGTACACAGGAACGCAGTATTTT. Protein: CASSTGQYTGTQYF.

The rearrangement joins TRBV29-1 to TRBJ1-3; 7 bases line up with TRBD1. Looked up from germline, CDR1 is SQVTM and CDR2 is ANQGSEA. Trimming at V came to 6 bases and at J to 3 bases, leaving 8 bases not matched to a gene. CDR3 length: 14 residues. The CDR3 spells CSVGTGVNGNTIYF. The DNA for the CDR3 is TGCAGCGTGGGAACAGGGGTAAATGGAAACACCATATATTTT.

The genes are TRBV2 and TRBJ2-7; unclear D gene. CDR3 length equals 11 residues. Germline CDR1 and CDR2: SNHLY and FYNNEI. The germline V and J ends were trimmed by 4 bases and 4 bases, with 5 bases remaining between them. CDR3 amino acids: CASSGGYEQYF. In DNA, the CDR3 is TGTGCCAGCAGTGGGGGTTACGAGCAGTACTTC.

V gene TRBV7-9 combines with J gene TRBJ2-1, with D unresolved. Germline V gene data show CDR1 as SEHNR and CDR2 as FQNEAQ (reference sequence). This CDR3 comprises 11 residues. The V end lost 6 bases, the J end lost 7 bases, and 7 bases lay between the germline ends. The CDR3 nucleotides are TGTGCCAGCAGTTTTCATAATGAGCAGTTCTTC. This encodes CASSFHNEQFF.

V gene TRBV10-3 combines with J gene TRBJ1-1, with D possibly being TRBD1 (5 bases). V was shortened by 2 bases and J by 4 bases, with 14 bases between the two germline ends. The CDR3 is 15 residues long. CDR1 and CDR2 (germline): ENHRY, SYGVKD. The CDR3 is CAISEPGAGGTEAFF. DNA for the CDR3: TGTGCCATCAGTGAGCCCGGGGCTGGTGGCACTGAAGCTTTCTTT.

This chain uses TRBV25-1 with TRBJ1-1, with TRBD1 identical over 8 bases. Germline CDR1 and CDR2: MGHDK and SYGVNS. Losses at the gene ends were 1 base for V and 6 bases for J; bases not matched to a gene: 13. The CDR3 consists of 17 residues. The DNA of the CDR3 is TGTGCCAGCAGTGAATCCCGGACAGGGATAGCCCTTTCTGAAGCTTTCTTT. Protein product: CASSESRTGIALSEAFF.

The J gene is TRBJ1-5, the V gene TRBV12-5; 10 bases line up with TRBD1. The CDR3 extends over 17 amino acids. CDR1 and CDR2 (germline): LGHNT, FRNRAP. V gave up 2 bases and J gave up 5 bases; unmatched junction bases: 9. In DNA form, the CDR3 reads TGTGCTAGTGGTTTGTTACCGGGACAGGGGATGGATCAGCCCCAGCATTTT. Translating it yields CASGLLPGQGMDQPQHF.

The CDR3 bases are TGTGCCAGCAGTGACAATAGCAATCAGCCCCAGCATTTT. Protein: CASSDNSNQPQHF. V gene TRBV25-1 combines with J gene TRBJ1-5; unclear D gene. CDR1 MGHDK and CDR2 SYGVNS come from the germline V gene. Trimming removed 3 bases from V and 0 bases from J, with 3 bases in between. There are 13 residues in the CDR3.

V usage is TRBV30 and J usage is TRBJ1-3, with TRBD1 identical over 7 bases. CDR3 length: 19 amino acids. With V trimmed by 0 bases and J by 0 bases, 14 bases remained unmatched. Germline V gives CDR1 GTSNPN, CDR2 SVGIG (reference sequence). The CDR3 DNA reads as TGTGCCTGGAGTGTACGATCGGGACAGAAGTCACACTCTGGAAACACCATATATTTT. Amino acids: CAWSVRSGQKSHSGNTIYF. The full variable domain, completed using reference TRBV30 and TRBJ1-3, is SQTIHQWPATLVQPVGSPLSLECTVEGTSNPNLYWYRQAAGRGLQLLFYSVGIGQISSEVPQNLSASRPQDRQFILSSKKLLLSDSGFYLCAWSVRSGQKSHSGNTIYFGEGSWLTVV.

The CDR3 reads CASIPAGATEAFF. The CDR3 bases are TGTGCCAGCATTCCAGCGGGGGCTACTGAAGCTTTCTTT. The chain carries TRBV28 and TRBJ1-1; tentative D call: TRBD1 (6 bases). Trimming removed 7 bases from V and 5 bases from J, with 14 bases in between. The CDR3 runs to 13 residues. CDR1 MDHEN and CDR2 SYDVKM come from the germline V gene.

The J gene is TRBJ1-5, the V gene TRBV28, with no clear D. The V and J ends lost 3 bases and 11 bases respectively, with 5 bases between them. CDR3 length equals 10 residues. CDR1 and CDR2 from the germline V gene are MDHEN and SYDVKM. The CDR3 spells CASSFNTQHF. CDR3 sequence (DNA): TGTGCCAGCAGTTTTAATACCCAGCATTTT.

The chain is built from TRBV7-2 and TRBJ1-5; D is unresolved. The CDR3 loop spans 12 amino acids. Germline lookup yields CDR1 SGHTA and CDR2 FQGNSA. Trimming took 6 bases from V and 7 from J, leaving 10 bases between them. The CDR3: CASRQPDQPQHF. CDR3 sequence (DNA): TGTGCCAGCAGGCAACCCGACCAGCCCCAGCATTTT.

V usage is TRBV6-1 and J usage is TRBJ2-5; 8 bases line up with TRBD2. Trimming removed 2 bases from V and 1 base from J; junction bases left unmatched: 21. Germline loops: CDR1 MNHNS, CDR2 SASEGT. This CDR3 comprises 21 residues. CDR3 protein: CASSELPNGSGGPPGQETQYF. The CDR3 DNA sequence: TGTGCCAGCAGTGAACTCCCTAACGGGAGCGGGGGACCCCCAGGCCAAGAGACCCAGTACTTC.

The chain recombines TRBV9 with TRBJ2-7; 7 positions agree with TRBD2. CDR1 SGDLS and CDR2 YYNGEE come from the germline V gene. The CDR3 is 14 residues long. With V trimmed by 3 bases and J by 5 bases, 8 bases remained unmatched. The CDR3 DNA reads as TGTGCCAGCAGCGGCCGGACTAGTTTAGACGAGCAGTACTTC. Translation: CASSGRTSLDEQYF.

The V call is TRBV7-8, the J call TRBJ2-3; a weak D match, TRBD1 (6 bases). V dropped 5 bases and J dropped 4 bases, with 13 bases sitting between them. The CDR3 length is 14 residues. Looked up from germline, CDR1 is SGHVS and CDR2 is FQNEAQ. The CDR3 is CASSGEAGADTQYF. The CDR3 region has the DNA TGTGCCAGCAGCGGAGAAGCAGGGGCAGATACGCAGTATTTT.

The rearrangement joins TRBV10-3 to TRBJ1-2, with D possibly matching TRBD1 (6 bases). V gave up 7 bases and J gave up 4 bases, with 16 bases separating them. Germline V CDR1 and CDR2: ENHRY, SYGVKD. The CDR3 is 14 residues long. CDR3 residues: CAINQPGAGYGYTF. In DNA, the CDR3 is TGTGCCATCAATCAGCCAGGGGCAGGCTATGGCTACACCTTC.

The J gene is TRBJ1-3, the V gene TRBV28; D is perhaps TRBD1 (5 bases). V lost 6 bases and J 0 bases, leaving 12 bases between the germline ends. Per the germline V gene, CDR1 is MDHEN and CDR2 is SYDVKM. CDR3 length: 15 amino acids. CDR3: CASRAGSLSGNTIYF. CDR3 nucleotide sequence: TGTGCCAGCAGGGCAGGGTCCCTCTCTGGAAACACCATATATTTT. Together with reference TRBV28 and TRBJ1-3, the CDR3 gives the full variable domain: DVKVTQSSRYLVKRTGEKVFLECVQDMDHENMFWYRQDPGLGLRLIYFSYDVKMKEKGDIPEGYSVSREKKERFSLILESASTNQTSMYLCASRAGSLSGNTIYFGEGSWLTVV.

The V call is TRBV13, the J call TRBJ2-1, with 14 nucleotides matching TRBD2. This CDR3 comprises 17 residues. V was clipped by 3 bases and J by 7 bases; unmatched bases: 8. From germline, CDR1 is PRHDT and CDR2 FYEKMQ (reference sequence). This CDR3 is CASSFQRLAGGRNEQFF. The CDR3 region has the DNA TGTGCCAGCAGCTTCCAGCGACTAGCGGGGGGGCGGAATGAGCAGTTCTTC.

The CDR3 region is CASLTDTQYF. The CDR3 DNA is TGTGCCAGCTTAACGGATACGCAGTATTTT. V is TRBV2 and J is TRBJ2-3; D remains ambiguous. CDR1 and CDR2 (germline): SNHLY, FYNNEI. CDR3 size: 10 residues. V lost 8 bases, J lost 6 bases, and 6 bases lay in between.

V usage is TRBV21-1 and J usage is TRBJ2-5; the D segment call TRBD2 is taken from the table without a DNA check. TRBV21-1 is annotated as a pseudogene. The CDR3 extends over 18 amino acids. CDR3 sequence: CASSKVKTSGGAGETQYF. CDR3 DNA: TGTGCCAGCAGCAAAGTGAAGACTAGCGGGGGGGCCGGGGAGACCCAGTACTTC.